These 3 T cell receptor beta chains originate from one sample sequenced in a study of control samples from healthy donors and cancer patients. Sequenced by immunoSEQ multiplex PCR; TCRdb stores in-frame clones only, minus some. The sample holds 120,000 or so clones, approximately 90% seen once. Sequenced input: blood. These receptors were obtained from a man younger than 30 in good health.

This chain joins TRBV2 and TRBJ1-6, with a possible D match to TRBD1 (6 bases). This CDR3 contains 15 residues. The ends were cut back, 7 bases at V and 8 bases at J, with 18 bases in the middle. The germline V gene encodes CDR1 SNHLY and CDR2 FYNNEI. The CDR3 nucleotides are TGTGCCAGCACCCCGTGGGGGGCGGTTTATTCACCCCTCCACTTT. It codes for CASTPWGAVYSPLHF.

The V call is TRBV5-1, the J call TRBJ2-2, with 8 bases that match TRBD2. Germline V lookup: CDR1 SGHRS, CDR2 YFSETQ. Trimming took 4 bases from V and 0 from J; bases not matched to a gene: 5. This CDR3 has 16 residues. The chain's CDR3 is CASSLSGAPNTGELFF. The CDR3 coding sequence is TGCGCCAGCAGCCTTAGCGGGGCCCCGAACACCGGGGAGCTGTTTTTT.

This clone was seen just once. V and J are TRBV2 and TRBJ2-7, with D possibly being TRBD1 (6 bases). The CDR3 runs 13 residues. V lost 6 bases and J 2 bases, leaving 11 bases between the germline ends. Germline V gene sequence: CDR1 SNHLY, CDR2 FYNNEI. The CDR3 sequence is CASRGSGAYEQYV. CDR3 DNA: TGTGCCAGCAGAGGGTCAGGGGCCTACGAGCAGTACGTC.